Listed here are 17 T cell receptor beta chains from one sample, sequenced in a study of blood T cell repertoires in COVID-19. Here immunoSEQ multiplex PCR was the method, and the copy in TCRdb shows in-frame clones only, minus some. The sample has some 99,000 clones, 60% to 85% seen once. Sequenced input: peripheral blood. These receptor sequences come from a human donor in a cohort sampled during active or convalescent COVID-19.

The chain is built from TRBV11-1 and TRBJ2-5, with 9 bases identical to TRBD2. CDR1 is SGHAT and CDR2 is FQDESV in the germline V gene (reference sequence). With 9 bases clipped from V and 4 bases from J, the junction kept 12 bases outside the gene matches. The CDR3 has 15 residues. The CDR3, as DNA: TGTGCCAGTAGGGACTGGCGGGAGGGCCTAGAGACCCAGTACTTC. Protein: CASRDWREGLETQYF.

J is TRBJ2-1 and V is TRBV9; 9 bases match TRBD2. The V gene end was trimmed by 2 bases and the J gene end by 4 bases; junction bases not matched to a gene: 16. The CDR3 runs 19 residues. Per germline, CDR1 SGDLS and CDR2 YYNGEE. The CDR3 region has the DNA TGTGCCAGCAGCGTCCGGGGGGGTAGCGGGAGTTCTTGGTACAATGAGCAGTTCTTC. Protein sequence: CASSVRGGSGSSWYNEQFF.

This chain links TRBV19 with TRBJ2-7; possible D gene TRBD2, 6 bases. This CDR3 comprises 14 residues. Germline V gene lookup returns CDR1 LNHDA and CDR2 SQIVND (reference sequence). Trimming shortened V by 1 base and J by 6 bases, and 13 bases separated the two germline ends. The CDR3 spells CASSIAGVFSEQYF. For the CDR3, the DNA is TGTGCCAGTAGTATAGCGGGAGTATTTTCCGAGCAGTACTTC.

CDR3 residues: CASSPPVTVQETQYF. In nucleotides, the CDR3 is TGTGCCAGCTCACCACCGGTGACAGTTCAAGAGACCCAGTACTTC. The chain couples TRBV18 to TRBJ2-5; weak D call: TRBD1 (5 bases). Trimming took 0 bases from V and 2 from J, leaving 10 bases between them. In germline, CDR1 is KGHSH, CDR2 LQKENI. The CDR3 totals 15 residues.

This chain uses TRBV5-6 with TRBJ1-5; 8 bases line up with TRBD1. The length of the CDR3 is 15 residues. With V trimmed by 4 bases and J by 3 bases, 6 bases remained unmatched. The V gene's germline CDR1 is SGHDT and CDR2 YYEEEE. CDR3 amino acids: CASSRAGGNNQPQHF. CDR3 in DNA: TGTGCCAGCAGCAGGGCAGGGGGCAACAATCAGCCCCAGCATTTT.

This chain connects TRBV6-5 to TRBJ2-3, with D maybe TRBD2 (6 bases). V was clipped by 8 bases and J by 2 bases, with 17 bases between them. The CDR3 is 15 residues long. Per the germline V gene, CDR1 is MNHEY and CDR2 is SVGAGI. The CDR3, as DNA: TGTGCCAGCCCGAGAGTGGGGAGGAACACAGATACGCAGTATTTT. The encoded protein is CASPRVGRNTDTQYF.

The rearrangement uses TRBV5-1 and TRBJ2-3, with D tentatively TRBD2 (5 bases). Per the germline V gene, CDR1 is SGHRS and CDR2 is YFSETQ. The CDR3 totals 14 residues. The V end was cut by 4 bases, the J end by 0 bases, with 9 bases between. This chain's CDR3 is CASSLRTSTDTQYF. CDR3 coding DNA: TGCGCCAGCAGCCTCCGGACTAGCACAGATACGCAGTATTTT.

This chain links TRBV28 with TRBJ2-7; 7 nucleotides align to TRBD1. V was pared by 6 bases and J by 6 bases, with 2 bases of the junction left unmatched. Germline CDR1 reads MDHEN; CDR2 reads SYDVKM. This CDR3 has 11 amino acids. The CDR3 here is CASRTGSEQYF. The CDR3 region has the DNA TGTGCCAGCAGGACAGGGAGCGAGCAGTACTTC.

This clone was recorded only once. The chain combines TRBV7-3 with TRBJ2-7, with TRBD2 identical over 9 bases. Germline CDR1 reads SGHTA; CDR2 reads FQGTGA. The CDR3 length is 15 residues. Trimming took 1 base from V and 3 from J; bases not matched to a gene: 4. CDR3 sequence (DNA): TGTGCCAGCAGCTTAAGAGCGGGAGGAATCTACGAGCAGTACTTC. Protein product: CASSLRAGGIYEQYF.

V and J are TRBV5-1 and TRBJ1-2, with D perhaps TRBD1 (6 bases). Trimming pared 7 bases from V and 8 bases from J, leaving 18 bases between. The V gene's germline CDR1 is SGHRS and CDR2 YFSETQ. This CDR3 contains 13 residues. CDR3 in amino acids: CASGTAGGQGYTF. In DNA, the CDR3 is TGCGCCAGCGGGACGGCGGGGGGGCAAGGCTACACCTTC.

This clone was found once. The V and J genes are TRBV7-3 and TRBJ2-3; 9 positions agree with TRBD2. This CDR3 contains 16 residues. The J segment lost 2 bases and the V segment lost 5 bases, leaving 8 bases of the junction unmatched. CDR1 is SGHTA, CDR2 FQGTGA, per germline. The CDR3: CASSPGTSRTTDTQYF. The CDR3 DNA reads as TGTGCCAGCAGCCCAGGGACTAGCAGAACCACAGATACGCAGTATTTT.

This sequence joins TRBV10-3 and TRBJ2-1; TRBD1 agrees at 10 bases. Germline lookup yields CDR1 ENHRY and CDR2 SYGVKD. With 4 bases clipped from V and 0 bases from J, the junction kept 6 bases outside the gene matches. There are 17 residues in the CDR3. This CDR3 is CAISAQRTGGSYNEQFF. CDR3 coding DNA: TGTGCCATCAGTGCCCAAAGGACAGGGGGCTCCTACAATGAGCAGTTCTTC.

The CDR3 DNA reads as TGTGCCAGCAGGTTGGGGCGCGGAAGACAAGTCAATCAGCCCCAGCATTTT. Translation: CASRLGRGRQVNQPQHF. This chain connects TRBV28 to TRBJ1-5, with D possibly TRBD1 on 5 matching bases. Germline lookup yields CDR1 MDHEN and CDR2 SYDVKM. Trimming took off 6 bases at V and 3 bases at J, with 21 bases between the two ends. The CDR3 runs to 17 residues. Together with reference TRBV28 and TRBJ1-5, the CDR3 gives the full variable domain: DVKVTQSSRYLVKRTGEKVFLECVQDMDHENMFWYRQDPGLGLRLIYFSYDVKMKEKGDIPEGYSVSREKKERFSLILESASTNQTSMYLCASRLGRGRQVNQPQHFGDGTRLSIL.

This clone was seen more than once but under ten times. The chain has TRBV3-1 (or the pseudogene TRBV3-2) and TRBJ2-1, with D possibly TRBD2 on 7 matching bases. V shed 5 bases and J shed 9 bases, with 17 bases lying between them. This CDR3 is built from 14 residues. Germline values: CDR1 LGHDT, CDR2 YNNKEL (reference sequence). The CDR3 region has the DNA TGTGCCAGCAGCTGGGGGGCACTAGCGAGTGAGCAGTTCTTC. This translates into CASSWGALASEQFF.

Here the CDR3 DNA reads TGTGCCTGGAATACAGGGGGTGGCTACACCTTC. The encoded protein is CAWNTGGGYTF. The gene calls are TRBV30 and TRBJ1-2; TRBD1 aligns across 8 bases. V dropped 4 bases and J dropped 7; count of bases not matched to a gene: 2. CDR3 length: 11 amino acids. Germline V lookup: CDR1 GTSNPN, CDR2 SVGIG (reference sequence).

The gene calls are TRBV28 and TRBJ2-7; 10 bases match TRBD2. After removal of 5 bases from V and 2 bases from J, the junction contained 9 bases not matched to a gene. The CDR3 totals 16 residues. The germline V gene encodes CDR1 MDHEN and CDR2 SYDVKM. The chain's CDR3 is CASSPGRGLAAYEQYF. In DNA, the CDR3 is TGTGCCAGCAGTCCAGGGCGAGGACTAGCGGCCTACGAGCAGTACTTC.

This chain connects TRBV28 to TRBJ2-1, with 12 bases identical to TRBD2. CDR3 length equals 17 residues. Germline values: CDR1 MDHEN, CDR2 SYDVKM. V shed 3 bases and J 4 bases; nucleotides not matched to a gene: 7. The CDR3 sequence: CASSLTSGSGAYNEQFF. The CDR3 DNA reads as TGTGCCAGCAGTTTGACTAGCGGGAGTGGGGCTTACAATGAGCAGTTCTTC.